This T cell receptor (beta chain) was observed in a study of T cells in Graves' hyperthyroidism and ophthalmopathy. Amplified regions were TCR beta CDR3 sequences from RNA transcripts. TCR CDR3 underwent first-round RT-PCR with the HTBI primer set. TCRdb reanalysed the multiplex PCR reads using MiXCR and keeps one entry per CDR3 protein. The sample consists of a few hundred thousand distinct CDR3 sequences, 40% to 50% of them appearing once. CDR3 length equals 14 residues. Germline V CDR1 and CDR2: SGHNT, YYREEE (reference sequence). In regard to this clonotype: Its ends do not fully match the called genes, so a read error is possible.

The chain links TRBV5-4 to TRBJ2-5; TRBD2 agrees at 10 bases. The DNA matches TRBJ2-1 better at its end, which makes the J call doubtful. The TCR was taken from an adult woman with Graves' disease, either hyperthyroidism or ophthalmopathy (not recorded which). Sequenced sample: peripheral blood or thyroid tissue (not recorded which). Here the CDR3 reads CASSHTSGKETQFF. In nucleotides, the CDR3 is TGCGCCAGCAGCCATACTAGCGGGAAAGAGACCCAGTTCTTC.